This T cell receptor beta chain was documented in a study of response to subunit inactivated influenza vaccine. TCRdb reanalysed the RT-PCR reads using MiXCR and keeps one entry per CDR3 protein. Of about 180,000 distinct CDR3 sequences detected, about 11% appear once; the ten largest clones hold approximately 35%. In its sample, this clonotype was seen a few times. This CDR3 is 17 amino acids long. The V gene lost 3 bases and the J gene lost 0 bases, with 16 bases spanning the gap. Per the germline V gene, CDR1 is SNHLY and CDR2 is FYNNEI. The sequencing used CD8+ T cells sorted from PBMCs, collected 23 months after vaccination. The TCR sequence derives from a man between 50 and 69 years old who received an inactivated influenza vaccine. The V gene is TRBV2, the J gene TRBJ2-3; possible D gene TRBD2, 6 bases. The CDR3 is CASSDPRLGASTDTQYF. In nucleotides, the CDR3 is TGTGCCAGCAGTGACCCTCGACTAGGCGCTAGCACAGATACGCAGTATTTT.